The sequence of this T cell receptor beta chain was determined in a study of T cell responses to AZD1222 COVID-19 vaccine. Germline CDR1 SGHVS, CDR2 FNYEAQ. This CDR3 spans 16 amino acids. The germline V and J ends were trimmed by 8 bases and 0 bases, with 17 bases remaining between them. Findings and caveats of the study: Nearly half of spike-specific TCRs reportedly target unmutated variant regions. The donor cohort was predominantly white British with a female majority, and clonal diversity may have been underestimated.

Generated by immunoSEQ multiplex PCR, the TCRdb table keeps only in-frame clones and is missing some. The sample has about 56,000 clones, 80% to 90% seen once; the top ten hold under 15%. Comments on this clone: Its antigen is unknown.

The receptor was derived from an adult in good health. The material was peripheral blood, obtained on day 0 of AZD1222 vaccination. The chain employs TRBV7-6 and TRBJ2-1, with D perhaps TRBD1 or TRBD2 (6 bases each). The chain's CDR3 is CASSRTGASSYNEQFF. As DNA, the CDR3 is TGTGCCAGCTCCCGGACGGGGGCCAGCTCCTACAATGAGCAGTTCTTC.